This T cell receptor (beta chain) comes out of a study of cytomegalovirus exposure and HLA in healthy donors. The CDR3 extends over 13 amino acids. Germline V gene lookup returns CDR1 MNHNS and CDR2 SASEGT. Trimming stripped 2 bases from V and 4 bases from J, with 8 bases between. It was with 60 Vbeta and 13 Jbeta primers that the PCR ran. Clones were sequenced by immunoSEQ multiplex PCR, and TCRdb holds only the in-frame ones, with some missing. The sample gives about 200,000 clones, 75% to 90% of which show up once; less than 0.4% is in the top ten. The genes are TRBV6-1 and TRBJ2-5; no clear D gene. This clonotype was sampled from a woman in her 30s in good health and CMV-seronegative. The material sequenced was PBMCs. The CDR3 protein is CASSEITTETQYF. The CDR3 nucleotides are TGTGCCAGCAGTGAAATAACTACAGAGACCCAGTACTTC.